The rows below give T cell receptor beta chains drawn from one sample of a study of shared clonotypes between healthy human individuals. Generated by immunoSEQ multiplex PCR, the TCRdb table keeps only in-frame clones and is missing some. The data show about 2.4 million clones, with 93% seen just once and approximately 0.36% held by the top ten. Sequencing was performed on naive CD4+ T cells from PBMCs. These receptors came from a man between 18 and 29 years old in good health. Some clones in this sample may be carry-over from other donors' samples. Each CDR3 is given with its conserved first and last residue. D genes are given only for firm matches. Size tells how often a clone was seen (once, few, many) or the class of an expanded clone, and some rows leave it out.

J | D | size | V | DNA | CDR3
TRBJ1-5 | - | - | TRBV4-1 | TGCGCCAGCAGCCCTACCCCCCTGGGCAGTCAGCCCCAGCATTTT | CASSPTPLGSQPQHF
TRBJ1-2 | - | - | TRBV2 | TGTGCCAGCAGTGTGGGCAGAATCTATGGCTACACCTTC | CASSVGRIYGYTF
TRBJ2-3 | - | - | TRBV7-6 | TGTGCCAGCACCTGGGGCGGAGGGGTGGGCACAGATACGCAGTATTTT | CASTWGGGVGTDTQYF
TRBJ2-1 | - | - | TRBV28 | TGTGCCACCTCACGTGAGAATGAGCAGTTCTTC | CATSRENEQFF
TRBJ2-4 | TRBD2 | - | TRBV5-8 | TGTGCCAGCAGCCCACTGCGGGAGCTGCTAGCCAAAAACATTCAGTACTTC | CASSPLRELLAKNIQYF
TRBJ2-7 | TRBD2 | - | TRBV30 | TGTGCCTGGAGAAGTCGGGGGGGGACGGCCTCCTACGAGCAGTACTTC | CAWRSRGGTASYEQYF
TRBJ1-3 | - | - | TRBV2 | TGTGCCAGCAGTGAAGCGCTTCGTGGGGGAAACACCATATATTTT | CASSEALRGGNTIYF
TRBJ1-1 | - | - | TRBV5-1 | TGCGCCAGCAGCTTGCTATCGGGGCAGGGAGACACTGAAGCTTTCTTT | CASSLLSGQGDTEAFF
TRBJ2-7 | TRBD1 | - | TRBV5-1 | TGCGCCAGCAGCCCCCGACAGGGTACGCCCTACGAGCAGTACTTC | CASSPRQGTPYEQYF
TRBJ2-1 | - | - | TRBV5-4 | TGTGCCAGCAGCTTGTCCGGGACCCCGGGGATGGAGCAGTTCTTC | CASSLSGTPGMEQFF
TRBJ2-2 | - | once | TRBV5-1 | TGCGCCAGCAGCCCCGGGCAGAACACCGGGGAGCTGTTTTTT | CASSPGQNTGELFF
TRBJ2-7 | - | - | TRBV7-8 | TGTGCCAGCAGCCCGGGTCCCACCTACGAGCAGTACTTC | CASSPGPTYEQYF
TRBJ1-5 | - | - | TRBV6-1 | TGTGCCAGCAGTGAAGTTACAGGGAGAGGACAGCCCCAGCATTTT | CASSEVTGRGQPQHF
TRBJ2-1 | TRBD2 | once | TRBV10-3 | TGTGCCATCGGGATAGCGGGAGGGCTCAATGAGCAGTTCTTC | CAIGIAGGLNEQFF
TRBJ1-5 | - | - | TRBV15 | TGTGCCACCAGCAGAGTGGACAGCAATCAGCCCCAGCATTTT | CATSRVDSNQPQHF
TRBJ1-2 | TRBD1 | - | TRBV4-1 | TGCGCCAGCAGCCAAGGACAGGGGGTTGGCTACACCTTC | CASSQGQGVGYTF
TRBJ2-6 | - | - | TRBV2 | TGTGCCAGCAGTGTTCCCGGGGAATACTCTGGGGCCAACGTCCTGACTTTC | CASSVPGEYSGANVLTF
TRBJ2-2 | TRBD2 | - | TRBV6-1 | TGTGCCAGCAGCGAAAGTCCAGTGAGCGGGAGGGCAACCGGGGAGCTGTTTTTT | CASSESPVSGRATGELFF
TRBJ2-7 | TRBD1 | - | TRBV2 | TGTGCCAGCGGATCGACAGGGGCGTACTACGAGCAGTACTTC | CASGSTGAYYEQYF
TRBJ2-2 | - | - | TRBV18 | TGTGCCAGCTCACCTAGGACAGGGAGGGACACCGGGGAGCTGTTTTTT | CASSPRTGRDTGELFF
TRBJ2-1 | - | - | TRBV28 | TGTGCCAGCAGTACTATGGGGAATGAGCAGTTCTTC | CASSTMGNEQFF
TRBJ1-2 | - | - | TRBV28 | TGTGCCAGCAACAAGATAGGGACGGCTAACTATGGCTACACCTTC | CASNKIGTANYGYTF
TRBJ2-5 | TRBD1 | - | TRBV7-3 | TGTGCCAGCAGCTCTAGAGGACAGGAGATTGGAGAGACCCAGTACTTC | CASSSRGQEIGETQYF
TRBJ2-3 | - | - | TRBV5-4 | TGTGCCAGCAGCTTGGAGGCACACCGGAGCACAGATACGCAGTATTTT | CASSLEAHRSTDTQYF
TRBJ1-5 | - | - | TRBV28 | TGTGCCAGCAGTGCCGCGCAGGTTCCCCTTAGCAATCAGCCCCAGCATTTT | CASSAAQVPLSNQPQHF
TRBJ2-2 | TRBD2 | - | TRBV7-3 | TGTGCCAGCAGCTTAAGGTCGGGAGGCGGAACCGGGGAGCTGTTTTTT | CASSLRSGGGTGELFF
TRBJ2-7 | - | - | TRBV12-2 | TGTGCAAGTCGCCTTAGTTCCGAGCAGTACTTC | CASRLSSEQYF
TRBJ2-7 | TRBD1 | - | TRBV28 | TGTGCCAGCAGTTTCCTGAACCCGGGACAGATTAACGAGCAGTACTTC | CASSFLNPGQINEQYF
TRBJ2-7 | TRBD1 | - | TRBV4-1 | TGCGCCAGCAGCGCCCGGGACAGGGGAGAGGACGAGCAGTACTTC | CASSARDRGEDEQYF
TRBJ1-1 | TRBD1 | - | TRBV7-8 | TGTGCCAGCAGCTTAACCGGGACAGCGCACACTGAAGCTTTCTTT | CASSLTGTAHTEAFF
TRBJ2-7 | - | once | TRBV28 | TGTGCCAGCAGTCCCGGGGACATCCGCTACGAGCAGTACTTC | CASSPGDIRYEQYF
TRBJ2-3 | - | - | TRBV9 | TGTGCCAGCAGCTTAATGACTGGTAACCCTGGAGATACGCAGTATTTT | CASSLMTGNPGDTQYF
TRBJ2-1 | - | - | TRBV19 | TGTGCCAGTAGTAGAGCTAACTCCTACAATGAGCAGTTCTTC | CASSRANSYNEQFF